Below are 21 T cell receptor beta chains sequenced from a single sample in a study of blood T cells in healthy people across ages. With a J-beta primer mix and a sample-barcoded 5' primer, a second PCR ran about 7 to 11 cycles. From the 5' RACE reads, TCRdb called clonotypes with MiXCR, one entry per CDR3 protein. Of hundreds of thousands of distinct CDR3 sequences in the sample, 44% were seen once. Sequencing was done on a sample of blood. These receptors originate from a man between 60 and 75 years old in good health.

This clonotype was detected only a few times. V and J are TRBV7-2 and TRBJ2-1; 14 bases match TRBD2. The V gene end was trimmed by 3 bases and the J gene end by 7 bases; junction bases not matched to a gene: 8. In germline, CDR1 is SGHTA, CDR2 FQGNSA. CDR3 length: 17 residues. CDR3 DNA: TGTGCCAGCAGCTTCGCCGGGACTAGCGGGGGAGGGAATGAGCAGTTCTTC. Residues: CASSFAGTSGGGNEQFF.

In its sample, this clonotype was seen a few times. The CDR3 DNA follows: TGTGCCAGCAGTTACTATACGACAGGGTTGAACACTGAAGCTTTCTTT. Amino acid sequence: CASSYYTTGLNTEAFF. V gene TRBV6-2 or TRBV6-3 combines with J gene TRBJ1-1; 7 bases agree with TRBD1. This CDR3 comprises 16 residues. The junction had 5 bases not matched to a gene; V was cut back by 1 base and J by 0 bases. CDR1 is MNHEY and CDR2 is SVGEGT in the germline V gene.

The chain uses TRBV27 and TRBJ2-3; unclear D gene. The V end was cut by 7 bases, the J end by 3 bases, with 5 bases between. CDR1 is MNHEY, CDR2 SMNVEV, per germline (reference sequence). CDR3 length: 11 amino acids. The CDR3 nucleotides are TGTGCCAGCACCATTACAGATACGCAGTATTTT. It translates to CASTITDTQYF.

The chain carries TRBV14 and TRBJ1-1, with D perhaps matching TRBD1 (6 bases). The V end lost 1 base, the J end lost 3 bases, and 12 bases lay between the germline ends. CDR1 SGHDN and CDR2 FVKESK come from the germline V gene. CDR3 length: 15 amino acids. CDR3 residues: CASSQVVNRDTEAFF. The CDR3 nucleotides are TGTGCCAGCAGCCAAGTAGTAAACAGGGACACTGAAGCTTTCTTT. Variable domain in full (rest from reference TRBV14 and TRBJ1-1): EAGVTQFPSHSVIEKGQTVTLRCDPISGHDNLYWYRRVMGKEIKFLLHFVKESKQDESGMPNNRFLAERTGGTYSTLKVQPAELEDSGVYFCASSQVVNRDTEAFFGQGTRLTVV.

The V call is TRBV20-1, the J call TRBJ2-7, with D possibly being TRBD1 (6 bases). This CDR3 region has 15 residues. Trimming cost V 6 bases and J 2 bases, with 20 bases left between them. In germline, CDR1 is DFQATT, CDR2 SNEGSKA (reference sequence). CDR3 DNA sequence: TGCAGTGCGGAAGATATGACAGGACCCGCCTACGAGCAGTACTTC. This gives the protein CSAEDMTGPAYEQYF.

The chain has TRBV6-6 and TRBJ1-2; D may be TRBD1 (6 bases). This CDR3 has 12 residues. Germline CDR1 is MNHNY and CDR2 is SVGAGI (reference sequence). With 6 bases removed from V and 6 bases from J, the gap between germline ends came to 11 bases. The CDR3, as DNA: TGTGCCAGCAGGGCGGACAGTGATGGCTACACCTTC. This codes for CASRADSDGYTF.

The chain carries TRBV24-1 and TRBJ2-1; TRBD1 matches at 8 bases. The CDR3 has 14 amino acids. V trimming: 4 bases; J trimming: 8 bases; junction bases outside the gene matches: 6. Germline V gives CDR1 KGHDR, CDR2 SFDVKD. As DNA, the CDR3 is TGTGCCACCAGTGACTGGACAGGGTCCGATGAGCAGTTCTTC. Translating gives CATSDWTGSDEQFF.

This clonotype was picked up many times. The chain links TRBV6-2 or TRBV6-3 to TRBJ2-7, with a weak D call TRBD1 (6 bases). Germline CDR1 is MNHEY and CDR2 is SVGEGT. V was pared by 6 bases and J by 4 bases, with 16 bases between. The CDR3 loop spans 14 amino acids. This chain's CDR3 is CASSLRQAAYEQYF. In nucleotides, the CDR3 is TGTGCCAGCAGCTTACGACAGGCGGCATACGAGCAGTACTTC.

The genes are TRBV6-6 and TRBJ1-5, with D perhaps TRBD1 (6 bases). With 7 bases removed from V and 5 bases from J, the gap between germline ends came to 9 bases. Germline CDR1 MNHNY, CDR2 SVGAGI (reference sequence). The CDR3 covers 12 residues. As DNA, the CDR3 is TGTGCCAGCAACTCAGGGGATCAGCCCCAGCATTTT. As protein: CASNSGDQPQHF.

The rearrangement uses TRBV19 and TRBJ2-1; D is ambiguous. Germline V gives CDR1 LNHDA, CDR2 SQIVND (reference sequence). The CDR3 contains 16 residues. V shed 7 bases and J shed 0 bases, with 16 bases lying between them. This chain's CDR3 is CASTSPGRSSYNEQFF. CDR3 coding DNA: TGTGCCAGTACCTCCCCCGGGCGAAGCTCCTACAATGAGCAGTTCTTC.

A few counts support this clonotype. The rearrangement links TRBV4-3 to TRBJ1-1; D uncertain. CDR3 length: 12 amino acids. V was shortened by 2 bases and J by 7 bases, with 8 bases between the two germline ends. The germline V gene has CDR1 LGHNA and CDR2 YSLEER. CDR3 sequence: CASSQHAGEAFF. The CDR3 bases are TGCGCCAGCAGCCAACATGCGGGTGAAGCTTTCTTT.

The chain uses TRBV20-1 and TRBJ2-7; D assignment may be TRBD1 or TRBD2 (5 bases each). This CDR3 spans 15 amino acids. Trimming removed 1 base at V and 8 bases at J, with 21 bases between. Germline V lookup: CDR1 DFQATT, CDR2 SNEGSKA (reference sequence). The CDR3 DNA reads as TGCAGTGCTAGAGGGGGGAAAGGGGAGTCTCGCAAGCAGTACTTC. Residues: CSARGGKGESRKQYF.

V is TRBV20-1 and J is TRBJ2-7, with 7 bases identical to TRBD1. The J call may be mistaken, given a closer DNA end match to TRBJ2-5. The CDR3 consists of 10 residues. The germline V gene has CDR1 DFQATT and CDR2 SNEGSKA (reference sequence). The CDR3 sequence: CNLRGKTQYF. In nucleotides, the CDR3 is TGCAACCTCAGGGGGAAGACCCAGTACTTC.

The chain recombines TRBV4-3 with TRBJ2-3; 9 positions agree with TRBD1. CDR1 and CDR2 (germline): LGHNA, YSLEER. Trimming took 5 bases from V and 2 from J; bases not matched to a gene: 8. This CDR3 is 16 amino acids long. CDR3 protein: CASSSPGTGFTDTQYF. In DNA form, the CDR3 reads TGCGCCAGCAGCTCCCCCGGGACAGGGTTCACAGATACGCAGTATTTT.

The chain is built from TRBV6-1 and TRBJ2-3; 14 nucleotides align to TRBD2. CDR1 and CDR2 (germline): MNHNS, SASEGT. There are 18 residues in the CDR3. The ends lost 3 bases at V and 1 base at J; junction bases unmatched: 6. CDR3 in amino acids: CASSDPGLAGGRTDTQYF. CDR3 coding DNA: TGTGCCAGCAGTGACCCCGGACTAGCGGGGGGACGCACAGATACGCAGTATTTT.

The chain recombines TRBV20-1 with TRBJ2-7; TRBD1 might be the D (6 bases). Germline CDR1 DFQATT, CDR2 SNEGSKA (reference sequence). The CDR3 consists of 14 residues. Trimming left V 6 bases short and J 6 bases short, with 21 bases between. The CDR3 reads CSATKPNRVGEQYF. CDR3 in DNA: TGCAGTGCCACAAAGCCTAACAGGGTCGGCGAGCAGTACTTC.

The chain carries TRBV5-1 and TRBJ2-1; 13 nucleotides align to TRBD2. After removal of 4 bases from V and 3 bases from J, the junction contained 7 bases not matched to a gene. Germline-derived CDR1 and CDR2 are SGHRS and YFSETQ. The length of the CDR3 is 17 residues. The chain's CDR3 is CASSPTGLAGNYNEQFF. CDR3 bases: TGCGCCAGCAGCCCAACGGGACTAGCGGGGAACTACAATGAGCAGTTCTTC. Filled out from reference TRBV5-1 and TRBJ2-1, the complete variable domain reads KAGVTQTPRYLIKTRGQQVTLSCSPISGHRSVSWYQQTPGQGLQFLFEYFSETQRNKGNFPGRFSGRQFSNSRSEMNVSTLELGDSALYLCASSPTGLAGNYNEQFFGPGTRLTVL.

This clonotype occurred many times. The chain uses TRBV7-2 and TRBJ2-3, with 9 bases that match TRBD1. V lost 5 bases and J lost 0; bases outside the gene matches: 15. This CDR3 has 19 amino acids. Germline lookup yields CDR1 SGHTA and CDR2 FQGNSA. CDR3 residues: CASSTSGQGYSSSTDTQYF. CDR3 DNA sequence: TGTGCCAGCAGCACCTCGGGACAGGGATACTCGTCTAGCACAGATACGCAGTATTTT.

This clonotype was seen more than once but under ten times. The V and J genes are TRBV4-1 and TRBJ2-5; no clear D. The CDR3 is 14 amino acids. V was shortened by 4 bases and J by 5 bases, with 14 bases between the two germline ends. Germline V gene lookup returns CDR1 MGHRA and CDR2 YSYEKL. The CDR3 sequence is CASSLNSGVETQYF. The CDR3 nucleotides are TGCGCCAGCAGCCTCAATAGTGGTGTGGAGACCCAGTACTTC.

The chain has TRBV2 and TRBJ2-5; perhaps TRBD1 as D (6 bases). Germline V gene lookup returns CDR1 SNHLY and CDR2 FYNNEI. Trimming removed 7 bases from V and 3 bases from J, with 21 bases in between. The CDR3 consists of 16 residues. The CDR3 nucleotides read TGTGCCAGCACAAGGGGACAAGGTTCCAACAAAGAGACCCAGTACTTC. Its translation: CASTRGQGSNKETQYF.

This clonotype was counted a few times. The J gene is TRBJ2-7, the V gene TRBV12-3 or TRBV12-4; 12 bases map to TRBD1. The J call may not be correct, given that the DNA end is closer to TRBJ2-5. This CDR3 comprises 16 residues. The CDR3 protein is CASTQGTGGFGETQYF. CDR3 nucleotides: TGTGCCAGCACCCAAGGGACAGGGGGCTTCGGGGAGACCCAGTACTTC.